The 25 T cell receptor beta chains in this list originate from one sample, sequenced in a study of blood T cell repertoires in COVID-19 (dated by TCRdb to the early 2020s). The library was built by means of the immunoSEQ multiplex PCR assay. As stored in TCRdb, this immuneACCESS dataset retains in-frame rearrangements with V and J assigned. A fraction of the clones does not appear; measured against another copy, unresolved V genes explain less than half of the discrepancy, and the remainder lacks a known reason. The sample profile shows approximately 92,000 clones; 70% to 85% of them were found once. Roughly 24% of the sample goes to the ten largest clones. Material for sequencing was peripheral blood. These receptors were collected from an older woman in a cohort sampled during active or convalescent COVID-19.

This clone was counted ten times or more. The chain is built from TRBV4-1 and TRBJ2-4; 7 bases are shared with TRBD2. CDR1 and CDR2 (germline): MGHRA, YSYEKL. The CDR3 has 13 residues. V was pared by 1 base and J by 6 bases, with 0 bases of the junction left unmatched. CDR3 bases: TGCGCCAGCAGCCAAGGGGAGGGAAACATTCAGTACTTC. Its protein is CASSQGEGNIQYF.

The gene calls are TRBV6-1 and TRBJ1-2, with a tentative D call TRBD1 (5 bases). The CDR3 sequence is 14 residues long. CDR1 and CDR2 from the germline V gene are MNHNS and SASEGT. The V and J ends lost 2 bases and 7 bases respectively, with 14 bases between them. Here the CDR3 reads CASSEQRGSGGYTF. The CDR3 DNA reads as TGTGCCAGCAGTGAACAGCGGGGGAGCGGTGGCTACACCTTC.

The chain employs TRBV12-3 or TRBV12-4 and TRBJ1-1; D is uncertain. The V and J ends lost 3 bases and 0 bases respectively, with 5 bases between them. The CDR3 extends over 13 amino acids. The CDR3 sequence is CASSFSVNTEAFF. The CDR3 DNA sequence: TGTGCCAGCAGTTTCTCCGTGAACACTGAAGCTTTCTTT.

V and J are TRBV5-1 and TRBJ2-1; TRBD2 aligns across 8 bases. The CDR3 length is 14 residues. Losses at the gene ends were 5 bases for V and 6 bases for J; bases not matched to a gene: 7. CDR1 is SGHRS, CDR2 YFSETQ, per germline. The CDR3 here is CASRVSGVVNEQFF. The CDR3 nucleotides read TGCGCCAGCAGGGTTAGCGGGGTCGTCAATGAGCAGTTCTTC.

The genes are TRBV13 and TRBJ1-1; D unclear. The V and J ends lost 7 bases and 1 base respectively, with 10 bases between them. The CDR3 is 13 amino acids. Germline V gene lookup returns CDR1 PRHDT and CDR2 FYEKMQ (reference sequence). The CDR3 protein is CASNWRANTEAFF. The CDR3 DNA sequence: TGTGCCAGCAATTGGAGGGCGAACACTGAAGCTTTCTTT.

The chain carries TRBV7-9 and TRBJ2-7, with 7 bases matching TRBD1. Looked up from germline, CDR1 is SEHNR and CDR2 is FQNEAQ (reference sequence). J gave up 3 bases and V 4 bases, and 9 bases lay outside the gene matches. There are 15 residues in the CDR3. This CDR3 is CASSSINHRGYEQYF. CDR3 bases: TGTGCCAGCAGCTCCATCAACCACAGGGGCTACGAGCAGTACTTC.

This clone turned up a few times. The sample holds other DNA sequences that translate to the same CDR3. The chain couples TRBV19 to TRBJ2-5; D might be TRBD1 (6 bases). Germline CDR1 LNHDA, CDR2 SQIVND (reference sequence). V was shortened by 5 bases and J by 5 bases, with 12 bases between the two germline ends. The CDR3 is 13 amino acids. This chain's CDR3 is CASSPQGRETQYF. CDR3 in DNA: TGTGCCAGTAGTCCTCAGGGGCGCGAGACCCAGTACTTC.

This clone was seen only a few times. The chain couples TRBV5-4 to TRBJ1-4; D is undetermined. Trimming left V 2 bases short and J 0 bases short, with 5 bases between. Germline CDR1 and CDR2: SGHNT and YYREEE (reference sequence). The CDR3 is 14 residues long. In DNA form, the CDR3 reads TGTGCCAGCAGCTTCGGGGCAACTAATGAAAAACTGTTTTTT. Translation: CASSFGATNEKLFF.

The chain uses TRBV19 and TRBJ2-5; D not resolved. The CDR3 runs 11 residues. Germline lookup yields CDR1 LNHDA and CDR2 SQIVND (reference sequence). Trimming shortened V by 4 bases and J by 2 bases, and 2 bases separated the two germline ends. The CDR3: CASSTQETQYF. The DNA of the CDR3 is TGTGCCAGTAGTACACAAGAGACCCAGTACTTC.

This clone was observed a handful of times. This chain links TRBV20-1 with TRBJ2-7; D possibly corresponds to TRBD2 (5 bases). Germline-derived CDR1 and CDR2 are DFQATT and SNEGSKA (reference sequence). The length of the CDR3 is 11 residues. V lost 4 bases and J lost 3, with 7 bases in between. CDR3 protein: CSATGVYEQYF. As DNA, the CDR3 is TGCAGTGCTACCGGGGTCTACGAGCAGTACTTC.

This chain joins TRBV19 and TRBJ2-3, with TRBD2 as a possible D gene (5 bases). The CDR3 totals 15 residues. V was clipped by 3 bases and J by 2 bases, with 12 bases between them. Germline lookup yields CDR1 LNHDA and CDR2 SQIVND (reference sequence). The CDR3, as DNA: TGTGCCAGTAGTATGTCAGCGGCCAACACAGATACGCAGTATTTT. This translates into CASSMSAANTDTQYF.

The V gene is TRBV7-9, the J gene TRBJ2-1, with TRBD2 as a possible D gene (5 bases). With 5 bases removed from V and 7 bases from J, the gap between germline ends came to 15 bases. The CDR3 has 14 residues. Germline V gives CDR1 SEHNR, CDR2 FQNEAQ (reference sequence). The CDR3, as DNA: TGTGCCAGCAGCCCCAGGCGGACTTGGAATGAGCAGTTCTTC. This encodes CASSPRRTWNEQFF.

This clone occurred many times. The chain couples TRBV10-3 to TRBJ1-6; TRBD1 aligns across 7 bases. From germline, CDR1 is ENHRY and CDR2 SYGVKD. V lost 3 bases and J lost 10; bases outside the gene matches: 9. The CDR3 runs to 15 residues. The CDR3 coding sequence is TGTGCCATCAGTGAAACCGGGACAGTGGAATCACCCCTCCACTTT. Encoded protein: CAISETGTVESPLHF.

The J gene is TRBJ2-1, the V gene TRBV14; 9 positions match TRBD2. The trim removed 0 bases at V and 7 bases at J, leaving 7 bases unmatched. CDR1 is SGHDN and CDR2 is FVKESK in the germline V gene. This CDR3 region has 16 residues. The CDR3 loop is CASSQDPGLARNEQFF. The CDR3 DNA reads TGTGCCAGCAGCCAAGATCCGGGACTAGCTAGGAATGAGCAGTTCTTC. The variable domain in full, with the rest retrieved from reference TRBV14 and TRBJ2-1, is EAGVTQFPSHSVIEKGQTVTLRCDPISGHDNLYWYRRVMGKEIKFLLHFVKESKQDESGMPNNRFLAERTGGTYSTLKVQPAELEDSGVYFCASSQDPGLARNEQFFGPGTRLTVL.

The V call is TRBV7-9, the J call TRBJ2-5; 8 bases agree with TRBD1. With V trimmed by 10 bases and J by 1 base, 5 bases remained unmatched. From germline, CDR1 is SEHNR and CDR2 FQNEAQ (reference sequence). This CDR3 has 13 residues. The CDR3 region is CAIDRGRQETQYF. The DNA of the CDR3 is TGTGCCATCGACAGGGGCCGCCAAGAGACCCAGTACTTC. Looking up the rest from reference TRBV7-9 and TRBJ2-5 gives the full variable domain: DTGVSQNPRHKITKRGQNVTFRCDPISEHNRLYWYRQTLGQGPEFLTYFQNEAQLEKSRLLSDRFSAERPKGSFSTLEIQRTEQGDSAMYLCAIDRGRQETQYFGPGTRLLVL.

This rearrangement joins TRBV4-2 to TRBJ2-1; D possibly corresponds to TRBD2 (7 bases). Germline loops: CDR1 LGHNA, CDR2 YNFKEQ. This CDR3 region has 16 residues. V lost 0 bases and J lost 10, with 19 bases in between. DNA of the CDR3: TGTGCCAGCAGCCAAGACCGGACGGGGGGCGGGGAGGAGCAGTTCTTC. Amino acid sequence: CASSQDRTGGGEEQFF.

This sequence joins TRBV20-1 and TRBJ2-1; TRBD1 might be the D (6 bases). Trimming shortened V by 3 bases and J by 8 bases, and 17 bases separated the two germline ends. The CDR3 covers 14 residues. Germline V gene data show CDR1 as DFQATT and CDR2 as SNEGSKA (reference sequence). The CDR3 sequence: CSASSRTAWHEQFF. In nucleotides, the CDR3 is TGCAGTGCTAGTTCCCGGACAGCCTGGCATGAGCAGTTCTTC.

The rearrangement links TRBV5-8 to TRBJ2-7; 7 bases align to TRBD1. The CDR3 totals 15 residues. Germline V CDR1 and CDR2: SGHTS, YDEGEE. The junction had 10 bases not matched to a gene; V was cut back by 4 bases and J by 3 bases. CDR3 sequence reads: CASSLGQALFYEQYF. Here the CDR3 DNA reads TGTGCCAGCAGCCTCGGACAGGCGTTATTCTACGAGCAGTACTTC.

The gene calls are TRBV24-1 and TRBJ1-1; 7 nucleotides agree with TRBD1. Germline V gene lookup returns CDR1 KGHDR and CDR2 SFDVKD. V lost 12 bases to trimming and J lost 3 bases; unmatched junction nucleotides: 6. The CDR3 contains 12 residues. CDR3 bases: TGTGCCCCACATACAGGGGACACTGAAGCTTTCTTT. Encoded protein: CAPHTGDTEAFF.

The table lists this clone with a count of one. The genes are TRBV19 and TRBJ2-2, with 9 bases identical to TRBD1. Unmatched junction bases numbered 6, after V lost 2 bases and J lost 5 bases. The germline CDR1 and CDR2 sequences are LNHDA and SQIVND (reference sequence). The CDR3 spans 16 residues. The CDR3 bases are TGTGCCAGTAGTATATCACAGGGGGCGAGGACCGGGGAGCTGTTTTTT. Its protein product is CASSISQGARTGELFF.

This clone came up once. This chain joins TRBV27 and TRBJ2-7, with 7 bases identical to TRBD1. V dropped 5 bases and J dropped 0; count of bases not matched to a gene: 4. The CDR3 has 14 amino acids. CDR1 is MNHEY, CDR2 SMNVEV, per germline (reference sequence). CDR3 protein: CASSPRDSSYEQYF. The CDR3 DNA sequence: TGTGCCAGCAGTCCCCGGGACAGCTCCTACGAGCAGTACTTC.

This clone was detected only a few times. The rearrangement joins TRBV15 to TRBJ1-5; D is undetermined. V lost 5 bases, J lost 0 bases, and 11 bases lay in between. The CDR3 length is 15 residues. Germline V gene lookup returns CDR1 LNHNV and CDR2 YYDKDF (reference sequence). The chain's CDR3 is CATSQRGYSNQPQHF. CDR3 sequence (DNA): TGTGCCACCAGCCAACGAGGGTATAGCAATCAGCCCCAGCATTTT. Variable domain in full (rest from reference TRBV15 and TRBJ1-5): DAMVIQNPRYQVTQFGKPVTLSCSQTLNHNVMYWYQQKSSQAPKLLFHYYDKDFNNEADTPDNFQSRRPNTSFCFLDIRSPGLGDTAMYLCATSQRGYSNQPQHFGDGTRLSIL.

The chain joins TRBV10-3 to TRBJ2-3, with TRBD1 identical over 7 bases. Germline-derived CDR1 and CDR2 are ENHRY and SYGVKD. Trimming removed 7 bases from V and 4 bases from J; junction bases left unmatched: 8. This CDR3 is built from 14 residues. In DNA form, the CDR3 reads TGTGCCATCACCGAGCAAGGGGGCGCAGATACGCAGTATTTT. This translates into CAITEQGGADTQYF.

V usage is TRBV11-2 and J usage is TRBJ2-7; 8 nucleotides align to TRBD2. Germline V gene sequence: CDR1 SGHAT, CDR2 FQNNGV. V lost 2 bases and J lost 2; bases outside the gene matches: 2. There are 14 residues in the CDR3. CDR3 bases: TGTGCCAGCAGCTTAAGCGGGGGAACCTACGAGCAGTACTTC. Amino acids: CASSLSGGTYEQYF.

This clone was counted between two and nine times. The chain uses TRBV7-3 and TRBJ2-3; 8 nucleotides agree with TRBD1. The CDR3 has 13 amino acids. CDR1 and CDR2 from the germline V gene are SGHTA and FQGTGA. V was clipped by 8 bases and J by 3 bases; unmatched bases: 4. The CDR3 loop is CASRRQGTDTQYF. The CDR3 DNA is TGTGCCAGCCGACGACAGGGGACAGATACGCAGTATTTT.